Below, 9 T cell receptor beta chains from the same sample are listed, as sequenced in a study of blood T cell repertoires in COVID-19. Assay: immunoSEQ multiplex PCR; the TCRdb copy retains only in-frame clones and omits some. The sample yields about 190,000 clones, 70% to 85% seen once. Sequencing was carried out using PBMCs or T cells enriched from blood (not recorded which). These receptors were obtained from a woman aged 55-69 years with acute COVID-19.

The sample holds a few counts of this clone. The rearrangement links TRBV6-5 to TRBJ1-5; D is uncertain. The CDR3 length is 14 residues. Trimming left V 3 bases short and J 3 bases short, with 9 bases between. Germline loops: CDR1 MNHEY, CDR2 SVGAGI. The CDR3 region is CASSYTRVNQPQHF. In nucleotides, the CDR3 is TGTGCCAGCAGTTATACGAGGGTCAATCAGCCCCAGCATTTT.

This chain links TRBV19 with TRBJ2-2, with D perhaps TRBD1 (6 bases). Germline V gene lookup returns CDR1 LNHDA and CDR2 SQIVND (reference sequence). The CDR3 consists of 14 residues. V gave up 11 bases and J gave up 5 bases, with 18 bases separating them. CDR3 in amino acids: CASTGRGGTGELFF. The DNA of the CDR3 is TGTGCCTCCACTGGGAGAGGGGGAACCGGGGAGCTGTTTTTT.

CDR3 in DNA: TGTGCCAGTGCATTTCCGGGGGGCACTGAAGCTTTCTTT. Translating gives CASAFPGGTEAFF. The chain recombines TRBV7-2 with TRBJ1-1; the D gene is possibly TRBD1 (5 bases). V gave up 9 bases and J gave up 4 bases, with 15 bases separating them. Germline loops: CDR1 SGHTA, CDR2 FQGNSA. CDR3 length: 13 amino acids.

The V call is TRBV9, the J call TRBJ2-1; a weak D match, TRBD2 (5 bases). The V end lost 3 bases, the J end lost 4 bases, and 8 bases lay between the germline ends. The germline gives CDR1 SGDLS, CDR2 YYNGEE. This CDR3 region has 13 residues. The CDR3 spells CASSASGYNEQFF. DNA for the CDR3: TGTGCCAGCAGCGCCAGCGGATACAATGAGCAGTTCTTC.

The V gene is TRBV3-1 (or the pseudogene TRBV3-2), the J gene TRBJ1-1; D is possibly TRBD1 (5 bases). The CDR3 has 16 residues. The V gene lost 1 base and the J gene lost 1 base, with 13 bases spanning the gap. In germline, CDR1 is LGHDT, CDR2 YNNKEL (reference sequence). CDR3 bases: TGTGCCAGCAGCCAAGGGTGGCAGGGCGGGAACACTGAAGCTTTCTTT. Translating gives CASSQGWQGGNTEAFF.

The chain is built from TRBV4-3 and TRBJ1-4, with a tentative D call TRBD1 (5 bases). This CDR3 has 15 residues. Trimming pared 4 bases from V and 3 bases from J, leaving 12 bases between. Germline V lookup: CDR1 LGHNA, CDR2 YSLEER. CDR3 coding DNA: TGCGCCAGCAGCCGCAGTGCAGGGCCTAATGAAAAACTGTTTTTT. This translates into CASSRSAGPNEKLFF.

The CDR3 sequence: CASSSRGTGTQYF. CDR3 coding DNA: TGTGCCAGCAGTTCTAGGGGTACCGGGACCCAGTACTTC. J is TRBJ2-5 and V is TRBV28, with TRBD1 as a possible D gene (5 bases). The CDR3 is 13 amino acids. Trimming shortened V by 4 bases and J by 7 bases, and 13 bases separated the two germline ends. Germline values: CDR1 MDHEN, CDR2 SYDVKM.

This rearrangement joins TRBV5-1 to TRBJ1-1; D may be TRBD1 (5 bases). The V and J ends lost 4 bases and 4 bases respectively, with 17 bases between them. Germline loops: CDR1 SGHRS, CDR2 YFSETQ. CDR3 length: 15 residues. The CDR3 reads CASSPLSMQGTEAFF. The CDR3 DNA reads as TGCGCCAGCAGCCCCCTATCTATGCAGGGCACTGAAGCTTTCTTT.

V is TRBV7-6 and J is TRBJ1-6; no definite D call. This CDR3 spans 14 amino acids. The germline V gene has CDR1 SGHVS and CDR2 FNYEAQ. V was cut by 0 bases and J by 4 bases, with 4 bases left in between. The DNA for the CDR3 is TGTGCCAGCAGCTTAGCACAGTATAATTCACCCCTCCACTTT. Translating gives CASSLAQYNSPLHF.